These 30 T cell receptor beta chains share one sample of origin, sequenced in a study of cytomegalovirus exposure and HLA in healthy donors. PCR used 60 Vbeta primers and 13 Jbeta primers. Here immunoSEQ multiplex PCR was the method, and the copy in TCRdb shows in-frame clones only, minus some. The sample lists over 150,000 clones, 65% to 90% seen once, with approximately 2% in the top ten. Sample: PBMCs. These receptors were collected from a human donor in good health.

The V and J genes are TRBV19 and TRBJ2-7; the match to TRBD2 covers 7 bases. The CDR3 has 15 residues. Germline CDR1 LNHDA, CDR2 SQIVND (reference sequence). V lost 3 bases, J lost 4 bases, and 9 bases stayed unmatched. The CDR3 reads CASSIAPGGRYEQYF. CDR3 nucleotides: TGTGCCAGTAGTATTGCACCGGGGGGTAGGTACGAGCAGTACTTC.

This chain connects TRBV5-4 to TRBJ2-7; 7 nucleotides align to TRBD2. This CDR3 spans 15 amino acids. In germline, CDR1 is SGHNT, CDR2 YYREEE (reference sequence). Trimming took 4 bases from V and 3 from J; bases not matched to a gene: 10. DNA for the CDR3: TGTGCCAGCAGCGGGGGGGTCGCGGGTGGCTACGAGCAGTACTTC. This codes for CASSGGVAGGYEQYF. Looking up the rest from reference TRBV5-4 and TRBJ2-7 gives the full variable domain: ETGVTQSPTHLIKTRGQQVTLRCSSQSGHNTVSWYQQALGQGPQFIFQYYREEENGRGNFPPRFSGLQFPNYSSELNVNALELDDSALYLCASSGGVAGGYEQYFGPGTRLTVT.

J is TRBJ1-2 and V is TRBV6-5; 8 nucleotides match TRBD1. This CDR3 spans 13 amino acids. Per germline, CDR1 MNHEY and CDR2 SVGAGI. The V segment lost 5 bases and the J segment 8 bases; nucleotides outside the gene matches: 7. The CDR3 bases are TGTGCCAGCAGTCGGACAGGGCGGGGCGGCTACACCTTC. This encodes CASSRTGRGGYTF.

In DNA form, the CDR3 reads TGTGCCAGCAGCACCGGACAGGCCTCTGGAAACACCATATATTTT. Translation: CASSTGQASGNTIYF. This chain links TRBV5-4 with TRBJ1-3; 7 bases map to TRBD1. Trimming at V came to 4 bases and at J to 0 bases, leaving 4 bases not matched to a gene. CDR1 and CDR2 (germline): SGHNT, YYREEE (reference sequence). The CDR3 covers 15 residues. The variable domain in full, completed from reference TRBV5-4 and TRBJ1-3, reads ETGVTQSPTHLIKTRGQQVTLRCSSQSGHNTVSWYQQALGQGPQFIFQYYREEENGRGNFPPRFSGLQFPNYSSELNVNALELDDSALYLCASSTGQASGNTIYFGEGSWLTVV.

V and J are TRBV7-6 and TRBJ2-7, with 9 bases lining up with TRBD2. Germline V gene data show CDR1 as SGHVS and CDR2 as FNYEAQ. The CDR3 runs 15 residues. V shed 5 bases, J shed 2 bases, and the junction held 7 bases outside the gene matches. CDR3 sequence reads: CASSLGTSLAYEQYF. The CDR3 DNA reads as TGTGCCAGCAGCCTAGGGACTAGCCTCGCCTACGAGCAGTACTTC. The whole variable domain, remainder taken from reference TRBV7-6 and TRBJ2-7, is GAGVSQSPRYKVTKRGQDVALRCDPISGHVSLYWYRQALGQGPEFLTYFNYEAQQDKSGLPNDRFSAERPEGSISTLTIQRTEQRDSAMYRCASSLGTSLAYEQYFGPGTRLTVT.

This clone was observed a few times. V is TRBV11-3 and J is TRBJ2-2; a weak D match, TRBD1 (6 bases). CDR1 and CDR2 (germline): SGHNT, YENEEA. V was clipped by 6 bases and J by 1 base, with 9 bases between them. The CDR3 totals 14 residues. DNA for the CDR3: TGTGCCAGCAGTCAACAGGGGAACACCGGGGAGCTGTTTTTT. As protein: CASSQQGNTGELFF.

CDR3 sequence: CASSYSPGSTYEQYF. As DNA, the CDR3 is TGTGCCAGCAGTTACTCCCCAGGCTCGACCTACGAGCAGTACTTC. V gene TRBV6-5 combines with J gene TRBJ2-7; D not certain. The V gene's germline CDR1 is MNHEY and CDR2 SVGAGI. The ends were cut back, 0 bases at V and 2 bases at J, with 11 bases in the middle. CDR3 length: 15 amino acids.

The V call is TRBV7-8, the J call TRBJ1-1; a possible D gene is TRBD1 (6 bases). The CDR3 covers 18 residues. The V gene's germline CDR1 is SGHVS and CDR2 FQNEAQ. V was pared by 2 bases and J by 4 bases, with 23 bases between. In nucleotides, the CDR3 is TGTGCCAGCAGCTTACCCCGCGGGGGGCCGGTATCAGGCACTGAAGCTTTCTTT. Residues: CASSLPRGGPVSGTEAFF.

This chain links TRBV4-1 with TRBJ1-1; a possible D gene is TRBD1 (5 bases). The germline V gene has CDR1 MGHRA and CDR2 YSYEKL. The CDR3 has 15 residues. Trimming left V 1 base short and J 4 bases short, with 13 bases between. The CDR3 DNA follows: TGCGCCAGCAGCCAAGTAGGCAGGGCTAGCACTGAAGCTTTCTTT. It translates to CASSQVGRASTEAFF.

The sample holds a few counts of this clone. The chain recombines TRBV4-3 with TRBJ2-5; 10 nucleotides match TRBD1. This CDR3 comprises 17 residues. Germline V CDR1 and CDR2: LGHNA, YSLEER. The trim removed 4 bases at V and 5 bases at J, leaving 13 bases unmatched. The CDR3 protein is CASSPEGFGTGVETQYF. As DNA, the CDR3 is TGCGCCAGCAGCCCAGAAGGGTTCGGGACAGGGGTTGAGACCCAGTACTTC.

This chain connects TRBV7-9 to TRBJ2-7; TRBD1 matches at 10 bases. The CDR3 is made up of 15 amino acids. The junction had 7 bases not matched to a gene; V was cut back by 5 bases and J by 3 bases. Germline V gives CDR1 SEHNR, CDR2 FQNEAQ (reference sequence). The CDR3 DNA is TGTGCCAGCAGCCCGCCGGGACAGGGGATCTACGAGCAGTACTTC. The encoded protein is CASSPPGQGIYEQYF.

The chain is built from TRBV4-1 and TRBJ2-2, with D perhaps TRBD1 (6 bases). The CDR3 is made up of 14 amino acids. The V end lost 2 bases, the J end lost 6 bases, and 10 bases lay between the germline ends. CDR1 is MGHRA and CDR2 is YSYEKL in the germline V gene. The chain's CDR3 is CASSQLQGSGELFF. CDR3 sequence (DNA): TGCGCCAGCAGCCAACTACAGGGTTCCGGGGAGCTGTTTTTT.

The rearrangement joins TRBV4-2 to TRBJ1-3; TRBD1 matches 7 bases. The closer fit of TRBJ2-2 to the DNA end suggests the J call may be wrong. There are 15 residues in the CDR3. The germline V gene encodes CDR1 LGHNA and CDR2 YNFKEQ. CDR3 region: CASSQGQRNTGELFF. Written as DNA, the CDR3 is TGTGCCAGCAGCCAGGGACAGCGGAACACCGGGGAGCTGTTTTTT.

This clone was detected once. This rearrangement joins TRBV14 to TRBJ2-1; possible D gene TRBD2, 6 bases. Germline lookup yields CDR1 SGHDN and CDR2 FVKESK. The CDR3 extends over 15 amino acids. The V and J ends lost 2 bases and 4 bases respectively, with 12 bases between them. CDR3 residues: CASSQRLAQYNEQFF. The CDR3 DNA follows: TGTGCCAGCAGCCAACGGCTAGCGCAATACAATGAGCAGTTCTTC.

The rearrangement joins TRBV29-1 to TRBJ2-5; D is unresolved. V lost 4 bases, J lost 0 bases, and 12 bases lay in between. From germline, CDR1 is SQVTM and CDR2 ANQGSEA. CDR3 length: 14 amino acids. As DNA, the CDR3 is TGCAGCGTTGGCGGCAGCGTATACCAAGAGACCCAGTACTTC. Translation gives CSVGGSVYQETQYF.

The chain employs TRBV28 and TRBJ2-7; 9 nucleotides match TRBD1. The length of the CDR3 is 15 residues. Trimming at V came to 6 bases and at J to 3 bases, leaving 9 bases not matched to a gene. Germline CDR1 is MDHEN and CDR2 is SYDVKM. The CDR3 nucleotides are TGTGCCAGCAGCGAACCCGGGACAGGGCTCTACGAGCAGTACTTC. It codes for CASSEPGTGLYEQYF.

The V gene is TRBV7-6, the J gene TRBJ2-2, with 8 nucleotides matching TRBD1. Germline V gene data show CDR1 as SGHVS and CDR2 as FNYEAQ. The CDR3 runs 16 residues. Trimming removed 5 bases from V and 1 base from J; junction bases left unmatched: 6. The CDR3 protein is CASSRGQGKNTGELFF. The CDR3 nucleotides read TGTGCCAGCAGCCGAGGACAGGGCAAGAACACCGGGGAGCTGTTTTTT.

The rearrangement joins TRBV7-9 to TRBJ2-5; 11 nucleotides align to TRBD2. CDR1 and CDR2 (germline): SEHNR, FQNEAQ (reference sequence). The CDR3 consists of 15 residues. J lost 1 base, V lost 5 bases, and 3 bases had no gene match. Here the CDR3 DNA reads TGTGCCAGCAGCAGTAGCGGGGGGGGCCAAGAGACCCAGTACTTC. Translating it yields CASSSSGGGQETQYF.

The V call is TRBV7-2, the J call TRBJ1-3; 9 nucleotides line up with TRBD1. This CDR3 contains 17 residues. CDR1 is SGHTA and CDR2 is FQGNSA in the germline V gene. The ends lost 5 bases at V and 2 bases at J; junction bases unmatched: 10. The CDR3 bases are TGTGCCAGCAGCACCCGGGACAGGGTTTCGGCTGGAAACACCATATATTTT. As protein: CASSTRDRVSAGNTIYF.

As to this clone: The same CDR3 can be traced to other DNA sequences in this sample. The V and J genes are TRBV5-1 and TRBJ1-5, with 9 bases fitting TRBD1. With V trimmed by 0 bases and J by 5 bases, 0 bases remained unmatched. Germline V gives CDR1 SGHRS, CDR2 YFSETQ. The CDR3 sequence is 14 residues long. CDR3 amino acids: CASSLGQGDQPQHF. The CDR3 DNA reads TGCGCCAGCAGCTTGGGACAGGGGGATCAGCCCCAGCATTTT.

J is TRBJ1-6 and V is TRBV10-3; 8 bases align to TRBD1. Per the germline V gene, CDR1 is ENHRY and CDR2 is SYGVKD. The CDR3 extends over 16 amino acids. V lost 2 bases, J lost 10 bases, and 10 bases stayed unmatched. The CDR3 DNA reads TGTGCCATCAGTGAGGGACAGGGAAATCCACGATCACCCCTCCACTTT. Translating it yields CAISEGQGNPRSPLHF.

In its sample, this clone was seen a few times. V is TRBV7-2 and J is TRBJ1-1; no firm D call. In germline, CDR1 is SGHTA, CDR2 FQGNSA. The CDR3 extends over 14 amino acids. V lost 2 bases and J 2 bases, leaving 9 bases between the germline ends. CDR3 DNA: TGTGCCAGCAGCTTACCCCAGGTCAACACTGAAGCTTTCTTT. As protein: CASSLPQVNTEAFF.

J is TRBJ1-1 and V is TRBV19, with D possibly being TRBD1 (6 bases). The germline V gene has CDR1 LNHDA and CDR2 SQIVND (reference sequence). The length of the CDR3 is 16 residues. V was pared by 5 bases and J by 5 bases, with 21 bases between. CDR3 nucleotides: TGTGCCAGTAGTCCCGGACAGTCATCCCGTGGGACTGAAGCTTTCTTT. It encodes CASSPGQSSRGTEAFF.

V is TRBV4-1 and J is TRBJ1-3; no definite D call. The CDR3 consists of 15 residues. Between the trimmed V and J ends, which lost 4 bases and 3 bases, there was a span of 13 bases. Looked up from germline, CDR1 is MGHRA and CDR2 is YSYEKL. Written as DNA, the CDR3 is TGCGCCAGCAGCCCAGCCGAGGCGGGTGGAAACACCATATATTTT. Its translation is CASSPAEAGGNTIYF.

V and J are TRBV12-5 and TRBJ2-3; maybe TRBD2 (6 bases). V shed 2 bases and J shed 6 bases, with 9 bases lying between them. Germline assignment: CDR1 LGHNT and CDR2 FRNRAP. The CDR3 consists of 13 residues. CDR3 in amino acids: CASGLNLADTQYF. The DNA of the CDR3 is TGTGCTAGTGGTTTGAATCTAGCGGATACGCAGTATTTT.

This clone was counted between two and nine times. The chain uses TRBV4-1 and TRBJ2-3; 11 positions agree with TRBD2. After removal of 3 bases from V and 2 bases from J, the junction contained 10 bases not matched to a gene. CDR1 MGHRA and CDR2 YSYEKL come from the germline V gene. The CDR3 totals 18 residues. CDR3 sequence (DNA): TGCGCCAGCAGCCAGACAGGGACTAGCGGACAAATCACAGATACGCAGTATTTT. It specifies CASSQTGTSGQITDTQYF.

The chain recombines TRBV18 with TRBJ2-2; 7 bases agree with TRBD2. Germline assignment: CDR1 KGHSH and CDR2 LQKENI. CDR3 length: 16 amino acids. V gave up 3 bases and J gave up 4 bases; unmatched junction bases: 8. The CDR3 sequence is CASSPTGGETTGELFF. The CDR3 DNA is TGTGCCAGCTCACCCACGGGGGGTGAGACCACCGGGGAGCTGTTTTTT.

The J gene is TRBJ2-1, the V gene TRBV27; no reliable D call. The CDR3 runs 15 residues. Germline lookup yields CDR1 MNHEY and CDR2 SMNVEV (reference sequence). V gave up 2 bases and J gave up 0 bases, with 8 bases separating them. The CDR3: CASSLEEASYNEQFF. CDR3 DNA sequence: TGTGCCAGCAGTTTAGAAGAGGCCTCCTACAATGAGCAGTTCTTC.

The chain uses TRBV19 and TRBJ1-1; TRBD1 matches 7 bases. With V trimmed by 5 bases and J by 1 base, 13 bases remained unmatched. Germline V gene sequence: CDR1 LNHDA, CDR2 SQIVND (reference sequence). The CDR3 contains 17 residues. The CDR3 nucleotides are TGTGCCAGTAGTTTCAACAGGGGTGGGATAGCGAACACTGAAGCTTTCTTT. It is translated as CASSFNRGGIANTEAFF.

This clone was seen more than once but under ten times. V gene TRBV6-6 combines with J gene TRBJ1-1; weak D call: TRBD1 (5 bases). The CDR3 is 13 amino acids. Looked up from germline, CDR1 is MNHNY and CDR2 is SVGAGI (reference sequence). The ends were cut back, 4 bases at V and 4 bases at J, with 10 bases in the middle. CDR3 DNA sequence: TGTGCCAGCAGTTCGGGACTTGGCACTGAAGCTTTCTTT. Translation gives CASSSGLGTEAFF.